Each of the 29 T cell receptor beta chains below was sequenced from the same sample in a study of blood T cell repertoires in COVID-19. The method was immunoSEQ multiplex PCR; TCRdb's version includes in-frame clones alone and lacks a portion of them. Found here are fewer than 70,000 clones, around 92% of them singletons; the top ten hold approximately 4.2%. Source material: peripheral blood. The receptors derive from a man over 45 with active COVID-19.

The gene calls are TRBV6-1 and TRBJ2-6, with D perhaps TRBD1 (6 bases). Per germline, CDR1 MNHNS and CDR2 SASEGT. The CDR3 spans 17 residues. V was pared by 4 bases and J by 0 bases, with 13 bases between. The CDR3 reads CASSVQGSSSGANVLTF. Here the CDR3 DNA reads TGTGCCAGCAGTGTACAGGGTTCCTCCTCTGGGGCCAACGTCCTGACTTTC.

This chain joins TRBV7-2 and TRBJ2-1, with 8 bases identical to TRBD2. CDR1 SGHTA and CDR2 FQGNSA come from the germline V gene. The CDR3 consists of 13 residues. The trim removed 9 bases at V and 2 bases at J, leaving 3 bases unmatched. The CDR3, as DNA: TGTGCCAGGACGGGGGGGGCCTACAATGAGCAGTTCTTC. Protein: CARTGGAYNEQFF.

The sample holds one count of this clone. CDR3: CASTPQGRATDTQYF. CDR3 in DNA: TGTGCCAGCACCCCACAGGGCAGGGCAACAGATACGCAGTATTTT. The chain has TRBV7-9 and TRBJ2-3, with a possible D match to TRBD1 (6 bases). Germline V gene sequence: CDR1 SEHNR, CDR2 FQNEAQ (reference sequence). Trimming removed 7 bases at V and 3 bases at J, with 17 bases between. This CDR3 spans 15 amino acids.

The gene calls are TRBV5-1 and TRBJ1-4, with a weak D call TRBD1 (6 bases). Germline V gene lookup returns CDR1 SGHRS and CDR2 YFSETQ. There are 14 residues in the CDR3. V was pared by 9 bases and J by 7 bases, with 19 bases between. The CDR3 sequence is CATGIGTRGEKLFF. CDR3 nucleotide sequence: TGCGCCACCGGAATCGGGACACGGGGTGAAAAACTGTTTTTT.

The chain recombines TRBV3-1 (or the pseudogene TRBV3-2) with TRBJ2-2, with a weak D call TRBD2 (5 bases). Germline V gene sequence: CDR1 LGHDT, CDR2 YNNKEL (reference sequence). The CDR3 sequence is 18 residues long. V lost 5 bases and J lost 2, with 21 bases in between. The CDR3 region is CASSSGLLFAGNTGELFF. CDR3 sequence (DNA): TGTGCCAGCAGCTCCGGACTCCTTTTTGCCGGAAACACCGGGGAGCTGTTTTTT.

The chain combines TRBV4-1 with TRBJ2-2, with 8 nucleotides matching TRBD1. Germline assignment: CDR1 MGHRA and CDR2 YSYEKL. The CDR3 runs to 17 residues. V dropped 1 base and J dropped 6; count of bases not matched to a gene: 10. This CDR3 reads CASSQVGTGYIPGELFF. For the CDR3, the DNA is TGCGCCAGCAGCCAAGTAGGGACAGGATACATTCCCGGGGAGCTGTTTTTT.

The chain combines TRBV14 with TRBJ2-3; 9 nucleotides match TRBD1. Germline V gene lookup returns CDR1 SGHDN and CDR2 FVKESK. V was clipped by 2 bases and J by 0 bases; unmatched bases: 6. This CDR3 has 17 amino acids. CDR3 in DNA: TGTGCCAGCAGCCAAAATCCCGGGACAGGGAGCACAGATACGCAGTATTTT. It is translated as CASSQNPGTGSTDTQYF.

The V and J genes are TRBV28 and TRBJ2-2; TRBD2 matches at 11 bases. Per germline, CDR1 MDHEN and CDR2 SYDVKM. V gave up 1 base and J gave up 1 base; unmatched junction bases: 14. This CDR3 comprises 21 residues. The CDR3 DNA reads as TGTGCCAGCAGTTTATTCCGGGGTAGGCTAGCGGGGGGCCTGAACACCGGGGAGCTGTTTTTT. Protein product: CASSLFRGRLAGGLNTGELFF.

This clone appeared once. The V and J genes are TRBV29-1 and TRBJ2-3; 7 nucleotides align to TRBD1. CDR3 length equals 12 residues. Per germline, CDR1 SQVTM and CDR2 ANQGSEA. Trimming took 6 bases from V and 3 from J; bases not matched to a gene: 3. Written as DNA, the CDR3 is TGCAGCGTCCGACAGGGAACAGATACGCAGTATTTT. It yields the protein CSVRQGTDTQYF.

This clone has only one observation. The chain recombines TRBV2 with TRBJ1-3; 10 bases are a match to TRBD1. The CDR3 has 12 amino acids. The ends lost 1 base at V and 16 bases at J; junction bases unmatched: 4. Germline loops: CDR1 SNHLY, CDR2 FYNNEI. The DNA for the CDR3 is TGTGCCAGCAGTGAAGAACCGGGACAGGGGTATTTT. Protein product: CASSEEPGQGYF. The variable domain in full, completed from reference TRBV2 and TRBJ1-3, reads EPEVTQTPSHQVTQMGQEVILRCVPISNHLYFYWYRQILGQKVEFLVSFYNNEISEKSEIFDDQFSVERPDGSNFTLKIRSTKLEDSAMYFCASSEEPGQGYFGEGSWLTVV.

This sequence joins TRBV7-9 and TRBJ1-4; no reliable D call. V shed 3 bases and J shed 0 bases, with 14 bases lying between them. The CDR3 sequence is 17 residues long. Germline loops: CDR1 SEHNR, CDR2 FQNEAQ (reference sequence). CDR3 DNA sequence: TGTGCCAGCAGCTTTCTCGCTAGTTGGGCAACTAATGAAAAACTGTTTTTT. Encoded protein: CASSFLASWATNEKLFF.

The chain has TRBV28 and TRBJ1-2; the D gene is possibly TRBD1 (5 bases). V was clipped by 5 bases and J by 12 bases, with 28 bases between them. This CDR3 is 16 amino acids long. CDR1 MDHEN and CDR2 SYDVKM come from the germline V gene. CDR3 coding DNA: TGTGCCAGCAGTCCCTCGGGGGAGGGAATGGGGACGTCGGACACCTTC. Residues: CASSPSGEGMGTSDTF.

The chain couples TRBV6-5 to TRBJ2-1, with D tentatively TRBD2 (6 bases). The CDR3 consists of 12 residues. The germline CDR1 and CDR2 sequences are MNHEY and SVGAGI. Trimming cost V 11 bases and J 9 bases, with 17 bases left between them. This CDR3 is CAGGKEVGEQFF. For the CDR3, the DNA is TGTGCCGGGGGGAAGGAGGTCGGTGAGCAGTTCTTC.

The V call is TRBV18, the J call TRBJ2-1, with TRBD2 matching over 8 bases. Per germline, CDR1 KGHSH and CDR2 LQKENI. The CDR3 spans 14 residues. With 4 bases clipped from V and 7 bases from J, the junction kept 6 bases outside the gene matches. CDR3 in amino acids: CASSLSGKQNEQFF. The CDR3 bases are TGTGCCAGCTCACTTAGCGGGAAACAAAATGAGCAGTTCTTC.

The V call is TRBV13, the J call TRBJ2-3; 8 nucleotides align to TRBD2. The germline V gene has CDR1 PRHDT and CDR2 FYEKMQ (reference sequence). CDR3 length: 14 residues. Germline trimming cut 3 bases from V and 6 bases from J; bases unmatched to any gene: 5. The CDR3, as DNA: TGTGCCAGCAGCTTTACGCGGGGGGACGATACGCAGTATTTT. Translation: CASSFTRGDDTQYF.

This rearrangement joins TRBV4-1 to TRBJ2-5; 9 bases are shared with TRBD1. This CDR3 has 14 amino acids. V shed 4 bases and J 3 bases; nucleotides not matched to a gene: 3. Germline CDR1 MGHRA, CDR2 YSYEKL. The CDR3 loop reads CASSPGQGKETQYF. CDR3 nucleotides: TGCGCCAGCAGCCCGGGACAGGGTAAAGAGACCCAGTACTTC.

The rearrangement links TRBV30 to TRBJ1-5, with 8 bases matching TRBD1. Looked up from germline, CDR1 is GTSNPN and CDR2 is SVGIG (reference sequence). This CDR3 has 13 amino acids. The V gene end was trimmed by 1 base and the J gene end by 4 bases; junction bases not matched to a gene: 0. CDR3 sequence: CAWSGTGNQPQHF. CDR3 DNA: TGTGCCTGGAGTGGGACAGGGAATCAGCCCCAGCATTTT.

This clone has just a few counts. The CDR3 region is CASSPDRVGNSPLHF. As DNA, the CDR3 is TGTGCCAGCTCACCGGACAGGGTCGGCAATTCACCCCTCCACTTT. The gene calls are TRBV18 and TRBJ1-6; 8 bases agree with TRBD1. The germline V gene encodes CDR1 KGHSH and CDR2 LQKENI. CDR3 length: 15 amino acids. Trimming cost V 3 bases and J 7 bases; bases outside gene matches: 5.

The CDR3 is CASSQEPGNTEAFF. The DNA for the CDR3 is TGCGCCAGCAGCCAAGAGCCGGGGAACACTGAAGCTTTCTTT. V gene TRBV4-3 combines with J gene TRBJ1-1; D uncertain. Germline V CDR1 and CDR2: LGHNA, YSLEER. The CDR3 sequence is 14 residues long. V lost 0 bases and J lost 1, with 6 bases in between.

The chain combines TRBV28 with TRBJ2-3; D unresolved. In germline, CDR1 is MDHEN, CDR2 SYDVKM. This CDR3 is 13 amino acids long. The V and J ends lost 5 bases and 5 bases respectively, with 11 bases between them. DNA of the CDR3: TGTGCCAGCAGTCCCCCGACTGGAGATACGCAGTATTTT. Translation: CASSPPTGDTQYF.

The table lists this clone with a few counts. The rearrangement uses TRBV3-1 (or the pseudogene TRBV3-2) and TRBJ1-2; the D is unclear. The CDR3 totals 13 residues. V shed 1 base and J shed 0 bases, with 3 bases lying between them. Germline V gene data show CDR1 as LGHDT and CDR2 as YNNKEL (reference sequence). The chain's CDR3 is CASSQVTNYGYTF. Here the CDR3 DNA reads TGTGCCAGCAGCCAAGTTACTAACTATGGCTACACCTTC.

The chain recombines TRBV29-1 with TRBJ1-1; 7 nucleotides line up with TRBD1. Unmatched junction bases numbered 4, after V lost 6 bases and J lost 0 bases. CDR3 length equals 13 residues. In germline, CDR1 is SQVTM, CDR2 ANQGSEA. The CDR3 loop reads CSVWTGVNTEAFF. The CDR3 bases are TGCAGCGTGTGGACAGGCGTGAACACTGAAGCTTTCTTT.

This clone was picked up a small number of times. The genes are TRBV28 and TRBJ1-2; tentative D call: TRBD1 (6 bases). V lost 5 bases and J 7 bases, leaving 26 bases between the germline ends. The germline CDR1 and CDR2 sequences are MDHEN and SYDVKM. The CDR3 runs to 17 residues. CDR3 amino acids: CASSPLESTGYMGGYTF. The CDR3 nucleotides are TGTGCCAGCAGTCCCCTGGAATCGACAGGATACATGGGTGGCTACACCTTC.

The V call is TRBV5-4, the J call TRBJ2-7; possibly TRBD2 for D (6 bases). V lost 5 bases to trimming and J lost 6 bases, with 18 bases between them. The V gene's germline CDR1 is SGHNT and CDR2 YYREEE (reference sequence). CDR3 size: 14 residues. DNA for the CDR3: TGTGCCAGCAGACCGGGACTCGGCGAAGTCGAGCAGTACTTC. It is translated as CASRPGLGEVEQYF.

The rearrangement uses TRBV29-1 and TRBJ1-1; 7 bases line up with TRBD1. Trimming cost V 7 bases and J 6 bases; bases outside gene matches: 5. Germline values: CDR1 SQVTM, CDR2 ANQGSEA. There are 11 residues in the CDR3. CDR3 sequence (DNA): TGCAGCGCCCTGACAGGGTCTGAAGCTTTCTTT. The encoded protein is CSALTGSEAFF. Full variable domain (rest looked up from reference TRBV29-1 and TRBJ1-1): SAVISQKPSRDICQRGTSLTIQCQVDSQVTMMFWYRQQPGQSLTLIATANQGSEATYESGFVIDKFPISRPNLTFSTLTVSNMSPEDSSIYLCSALTGSEAFFGQGTRLTVV.

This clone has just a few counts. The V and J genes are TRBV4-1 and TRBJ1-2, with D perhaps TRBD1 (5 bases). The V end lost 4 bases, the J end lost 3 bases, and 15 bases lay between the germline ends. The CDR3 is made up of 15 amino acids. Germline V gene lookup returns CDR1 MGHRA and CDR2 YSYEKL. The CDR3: CASSLGAGMDYGYTF. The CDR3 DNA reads TGCGCCAGCAGCCTAGGGGCAGGGATGGACTATGGCTACACCTTC.

The CDR3 bases are TGTGCCAGTAGTAGCCTACAGGGGGCCGTCCTCTACGAGCAGTACTTC. Amino acid sequence: CASSSLQGAVLYEQYF. The rearrangement links TRBV19 to TRBJ2-7, with 9 bases identical to TRBD1. Germline lookup yields CDR1 LNHDA and CDR2 SQIVND (reference sequence). After removal of 4 bases from V and 3 bases from J, the junction contained 10 bases not matched to a gene. The CDR3 contains 16 residues.

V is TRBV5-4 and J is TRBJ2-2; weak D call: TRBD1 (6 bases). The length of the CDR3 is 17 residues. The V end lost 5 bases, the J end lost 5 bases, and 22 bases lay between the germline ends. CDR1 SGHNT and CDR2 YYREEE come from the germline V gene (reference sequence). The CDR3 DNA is TGTGCCAGCAGTCTCGCAGGGGCCTCGGGCCAAACCGGGGAGCTGTTTTTT. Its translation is CASSLAGASGQTGELFF.

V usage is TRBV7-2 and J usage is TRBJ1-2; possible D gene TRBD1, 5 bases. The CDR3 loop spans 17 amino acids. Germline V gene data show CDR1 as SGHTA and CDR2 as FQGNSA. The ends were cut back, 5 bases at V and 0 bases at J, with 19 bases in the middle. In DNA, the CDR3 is TGTGCCAGCAGCGTAATACTTGGGGGGGGAGCTAACTATGGCTACACCTTC. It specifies CASSVILGGGANYGYTF.